Presented here are 31 T cell receptor beta chains from one specimen sequenced in a study of OX40 agonist ivuxolimab in advanced cancers. TCRdb keeps only in-frame clones here, not all; method: immunoSEQ multiplex PCR. Found here are tens of thousands of clones, roughly 88% of them singletons; the top ten hold more than 2.5%. The sequences come from CD4+ or CD8+ T cells sorted from blood, collected in a trial of the OX40 agonist ivuxolimab. Every receptor here comes from an adult with an advanced solid tumor such as melanoma, head and neck, liver or kidney cancer.

This clone was found a few times. The J gene is TRBJ2-5, the V gene TRBV7-6; possible D gene TRBD2, 6 bases. Germline V gives CDR1 SGHVS, CDR2 FNYEAQ. V dropped 5 bases and J dropped 11 bases, with 24 bases sitting between them. The CDR3 length is 15 residues. The CDR3 DNA reads TGTGCCAGCAGCCTGGATGCCCCCACGGCGGGGAGGCAGTACTTC. The encoded protein is CASSLDAPTAGRQYF.

The V and J genes are TRBV6-5 and TRBJ2-2; the D gene is possibly TRBD1 (6 bases). The CDR3 loop spans 14 amino acids. Germline V gives CDR1 MNHEY, CDR2 SVGAGI. Trimming shortened V by 6 bases and J by 4 bases, and 12 bases separated the two germline ends. This CDR3 reads CASRNRETTGELFF. The CDR3 DNA reads as TGTGCCAGCAGGAACAGGGAAACCACCGGGGAGCTGTTTTTT.

This chain joins TRBV7-2 and TRBJ2-7; TRBD2 aligns across 7 bases. The germline gives CDR1 SGHTA, CDR2 FQGNSA. The CDR3 is 16 residues long. V shed 1 base, J shed 0 bases, and the junction held 6 bases outside the gene matches. The CDR3 sequence is CASSLGAGLYSYEQYF. CDR3 bases: TGTGCCAGCAGCTTAGGAGCGGGGCTTTACTCCTACGAGCAGTACTTC.

The J gene is TRBJ2-1, the V gene TRBV5-1; TRBD2 matches at 11 bases. Germline CDR1 reads SGHRS; CDR2 reads YFSETQ. V was clipped by 4 bases and J by 4 bases; unmatched bases: 4. The CDR3 length is 15 residues. The CDR3 region is CASSTLAGEYNEQFF. In nucleotides, the CDR3 is TGCGCCAGCAGCACACTAGCGGGGGAGTACAATGAGCAGTTCTTC.

The chain carries TRBV7-3 and TRBJ2-3; tentative D call: TRBD2 (6 bases). CDR1 and CDR2 (germline): SGHTA, FQGTGA. Between the trimmed V and J ends, which lost 1 base and 3 bases, there was a span of 26 bases. The CDR3 consists of 20 residues. The CDR3 sequence: CASSLNKRGRVAERTDTQYF. The CDR3 coding sequence is TGTGCCAGCAGCTTAAATAAGAGGGGCAGGGTAGCGGAAAGGACAGATACGCAGTATTTT.

The CDR3 DNA follows: TGCAGCGTTTTCGGGACACTCCAAGAGACCCAGTACTTC. Translation: CSVFGTLQETQYF. The chain has TRBV29-1 and TRBJ2-5; the D gene is possibly TRBD1 (6 bases). V dropped 5 bases and J dropped 1 base, with 11 bases sitting between them. This CDR3 is 13 amino acids long. The germline CDR1 and CDR2 sequences are SQVTM and ANQGSEA.

The chain couples TRBV10-3 to TRBJ2-7; TRBD1 agrees at 12 bases. Germline V gene lookup returns CDR1 ENHRY and CDR2 SYGVKD. The CDR3 is 15 residues long. Trimming at V came to 2 bases and at J to 7 bases, leaving 6 bases not matched to a gene. CDR3 bases: TGTGCCATCAGTGAGACGGGACAGGGGGCAGGGGAGCAGTACTTC. It codes for CAISETGQGAGEQYF.

The chain has TRBV4-3 and TRBJ1-6; D not certain. CDR1 and CDR2 from the germline V gene are LGHNA and YSLEER. The CDR3 totals 14 residues. The V end lost 0 bases, the J end lost 6 bases, and 6 bases lay between the germline ends. The CDR3 region has the DNA TGCGCCAGCAGCCAAGAAAAGGGTAATTCACCCCTCCACTTT. It codes for CASSQEKGNSPLHF.

The J gene is TRBJ2-6, the V gene TRBV5-1; D may be TRBD1 (5 bases). Germline V CDR1 and CDR2: SGHRS, YFSETQ. The CDR3 sequence is 19 residues long. With 4 bases removed from V and 4 bases from J, the gap between germline ends came to 24 bases. CDR3 residues: CASSLTLDNLDSGANVLTF. In nucleotides, the CDR3 is TGCGCCAGCAGCCTAACCTTGGACAACTTGGATTCGGGGGCCAACGTCCTGACTTTC.

The V gene is TRBV28, the J gene TRBJ1-1, with 8 bases that match TRBD1. Losses at the gene ends were 6 bases for V and 6 bases for J; bases not matched to a gene: 6. The CDR3 consists of 13 residues. Germline loops: CDR1 MDHEN, CDR2 SYDVKM. This CDR3 reads CASRLTGVAEAFF. CDR3 sequence (DNA): TGTGCCAGCAGGTTGACAGGGGTGGCTGAAGCTTTCTTT.

The chain is built from TRBV19 and TRBJ2-7, with 8 bases identical to TRBD1. This CDR3 contains 16 residues. Per germline, CDR1 LNHDA and CDR2 SQIVND (reference sequence). V was pared by 5 bases and J by 3 bases, with 12 bases of the junction left unmatched. This CDR3 reads CASSVFGQGKDYEQYF. The CDR3, as DNA: TGTGCCAGTAGTGTGTTCGGACAGGGCAAGGACTACGAGCAGTACTTC.

The chain uses TRBV5-6 and TRBJ2-3; D is undetermined. The CDR3 loop spans 13 amino acids. V gave up 1 base and J gave up 1 base, with 4 bases separating them. Germline loops: CDR1 SGHDT, CDR2 YYEEEE. The CDR3: CASSLQGTDTQYF. CDR3 in DNA: TGTGCCAGCAGCTTGCAGGGCACAGATACGCAGTATTTT.

This sequence joins TRBV11-1 and TRBJ2-4; D might be TRBD1 (5 bases). The V gene's germline CDR1 is SGHAT and CDR2 FQDESV (reference sequence). CDR3 size: 15 residues. With 4 bases removed from V and 3 bases from J, the gap between germline ends came to 13 bases. The CDR3 bases are TGTGCCAGCAGCTCCGAACAGGTTGGCAAAAACATTCAGTACTTC. This translates into CASSSEQVGKNIQYF.

This clone has just one count. The chain uses TRBV5-6 and TRBJ2-3; TRBD1 or TRBD2 may be the D gene (5 bases each). Germline V gene lookup returns CDR1 SGHDT and CDR2 YYEEEE. This CDR3 comprises 17 residues. The germline V and J ends were trimmed by 4 bases and 2 bases, with 20 bases remaining between them. This CDR3 reads CASSPAWDLSPTDTQYF. DNA of the CDR3: TGTGCCAGCAGCCCGGCCTGGGACCTTAGCCCCACAGATACGCAGTATTTT.

As to this clone: Other DNA sequences in this specimen translate into the identical CDR3. This chain connects TRBV10-3 to TRBJ2-7; D ambiguous. V was shortened by 4 bases and J by 5 bases, with 6 bases between the two germline ends. Germline V lookup: CDR1 ENHRY, CDR2 SYGVKD. The length of the CDR3 is 11 residues. CDR3 amino acids: CAISARNEQYF. DNA of the CDR3: TGTGCCATCAGTGCCAGAAACGAGCAGTACTTC.

The V and J genes are TRBV5-8 and TRBJ1-2; no reliable D call. The CDR3 has 14 residues. The germline CDR1 and CDR2 sequences are SGHTS and YDEGEE. V lost 4 bases and J 4 bases, leaving 14 bases between the germline ends. CDR3 nucleotide sequence: TGTGCCAGCAGCCCCCTAGGACTGGGCTATGGCTACACCTTC. Translated: CASSPLGLGYGYTF.

The V call is TRBV28, the J call TRBJ1-4; the D gene is possibly TRBD1 (6 bases). Deletions cut 6 bases from V and 7 bases from J, with 9 bases between. There are 12 residues in the CDR3. Germline V gene sequence: CDR1 MDHEN, CDR2 SYDVKM. The CDR3 DNA is TGTGCCAGCAGACAGGGTAGTGAAAAACTGTTTTTT. Translation: CASRQGSEKLFF.

Remarks on this clone: The junction differs from germline at one of its ends, possibly a read error. Other DNA sequences within the sample encode an identical CDR3. The chain is built from TRBV7-3 and TRBJ1-6, with unresolved D. Per the germline V gene, CDR1 is SGHTA and CDR2 is FQGTGA. The CDR3 has 14 amino acids. CDR3 coding DNA: TGTGCCAGCAGCTATGGACTCCTTAATTCACCCCTCCATTTT. It codes for CASSYGLLNSPLHF.

The V call is TRBV7-2, the J call TRBJ2-7, with a tentative D call TRBD1 (6 bases). Deletions cut 5 bases from V and 2 bases from J, with 13 bases between. Germline CDR1 and CDR2: SGHTA and FQGNSA. CDR3 length equals 14 residues. The CDR3 DNA reads as TGTGCCAGCAGCACTCCGGGACACCCCTACGAGCAGTACTTC. This translates into CASSTPGHPYEQYF.

The rearrangement links TRBV11-2 to TRBJ1-6, with a tentative D call TRBD1 (6 bases). The CDR3 covers 15 residues. Germline V CDR1 and CDR2: SGHAT, FQNNGV. V was pared by 1 base and J by 3 bases, with 7 bases between. CDR3 protein: CASSLVQGYNSPLHF. The CDR3 DNA is TGTGCCAGCAGCTTAGTACAGGGCTATAATTCACCCCTCCACTTT.

The chain has TRBV5-4 and TRBJ2-1; TRBD1 is a possible D gene (6 bases). This CDR3 is 15 amino acids long. Germline CDR1 SGHNT, CDR2 YYREEE (reference sequence). Deletions cut 0 bases from V and 6 bases from J, with 13 bases between. CDR3 bases: TGTGCCAGCAGCTTGGCGGTTGGGGGCACCAATGAGCAGTTCTTC. Translated: CASSLAVGGTNEQFF.

The chain's CDR3 is CASSNLQGSGQYF. The CDR3 DNA is TGTGCCAGCAGTAACCTACAGGGGAGTGGTCAGTACTTC. The V call is TRBV2, the J call TRBJ2-7; 7 bases match TRBD1. The ends lost 5 bases at V and 10 bases at J; junction bases unmatched: 11. Per the germline V gene, CDR1 is SNHLY and CDR2 is FYNNEI. This CDR3 has 13 amino acids.

The V gene is TRBV28, the J gene TRBJ1-4, with 9 bases lining up with TRBD1. The length of the CDR3 is 16 residues. The germline gives CDR1 MDHEN, CDR2 SYDVKM. Trimming at V came to 2 bases and at J to 7 bases, leaving 8 bases not matched to a gene. CDR3 residues: CASSLRAGTGSEKLFF. The CDR3 bases are TGTGCCAGCAGTTTAAGGGCCGGGACAGGGAGTGAAAAACTGTTTTTT.

The J gene is TRBJ1-5, the V gene TRBV7-8; no clear D gene. CDR3 length: 14 amino acids. Germline V gene lookup returns CDR1 SGHVS and CDR2 FQNEAQ. Trimming stripped 5 bases from V and 7 bases from J, with 15 bases between. In DNA, the CDR3 is TGTGCCAGCAGCCCCTCGGGAGGAAGACAGCCCCAGCATTTT. It yields the protein CASSPSGGRQPQHF. The full variable domain, rest sourced from reference TRBV7-8 and TRBJ1-5, is GAGVSQSPRYKVAKRGQDVALRCDPISGHVSLFWYQQALGQGPEFLTYFQNEAQLDKSGLPSDRFFAERPEGSVSTLKIQRTQQEDSAVYLCASSPSGGRQPQHFGDGTRLSIL.

This chain joins TRBV19 and TRBJ1-2; D perhaps matches TRBD1 (5 bases). Trimming left V 5 bases short and J 4 bases short, with 17 bases between. Germline CDR1 and CDR2: LNHDA and SQIVND (reference sequence). The CDR3 spans 15 residues. As DNA, the CDR3 is TGTGCCAGTAGTGAGTCCGGGACGGGTCGCTATGGCTACACCTTC. This encodes CASSESGTGRYGYTF. Together with reference TRBV19 and TRBJ1-2, the CDR3 gives the full variable domain: DGGITQSPKYLFRKEGQNVTLSCEQNLNHDAMYWYRQDPGQGLRLIYYSQIVNDFQKGDIAEGYSVSREKKESFPLTVTSAQKNPTAFYLCASSESGTGRYGYTFGSGTRLTVV.

The DNA for the CDR3 is TGTGCCAGCAGCAGGACTAGCGGCAACAATGAGCAGTTCTTC. Protein sequence: CASSRTSGNNEQFF. This chain links TRBV7-2 with TRBJ2-1; 10 nucleotides line up with TRBD2. Per germline, CDR1 SGHTA and CDR2 FQGNSA. The CDR3 totals 14 residues. Trimming removed 5 bases from V and 5 bases from J; junction bases left unmatched: 3.

The genes are TRBV10-3 and TRBJ2-3; a possible D gene is TRBD2 (5 bases). Germline-derived CDR1 and CDR2 are ENHRY and SYGVKD. This CDR3 has 14 amino acids. Trimming removed 6 bases from V and 6 bases from J, with 16 bases in between. The CDR3 DNA reads as TGTGCCATCAGCCCCCGGGATGAGGCTGATACGCAGTATTTT. It codes for CAISPRDEADTQYF.

V and J are TRBV5-1 and TRBJ2-2; D not certain. The CDR3 spans 11 residues. The V gene's germline CDR1 is SGHRS and CDR2 YFSETQ. V lost 7 bases to trimming and J lost 5 bases, with 6 bases between them. CDR3 DNA sequence: TGCGCCAGCGGACGAACCGGGGAGCTGTTTTTT. This codes for CASGRTGELFF.

The chain joins TRBV7-5 to TRBJ1-1; TRBD1 is the table's D call, not checked against the DNA. TRBV7-5 constitutes a pseudogene. The CDR3 runs to 17 residues. The CDR3 region has the DNA TGTGCCAGAAGCTTAGTGAGGCAGGGGAGAAGTTTCACTGAAGCTTTCTTT. Protein sequence: CARSLVRQGRSFTEAFF.

The gene calls are TRBV18 and TRBJ1-5, with D unclear. Germline CDR1 and CDR2: KGHSH and LQKENI. Between the trimmed V and J ends, which lost 4 bases and 9 bases, there was a span of 16 bases. The CDR3 is made up of 14 amino acids. The CDR3 bases are TGTGCCAGCTCACAAGCCGGGTCCAAAGGGCCCCAGCATTTT. Protein product: CASSQAGSKGPQHF.

In DNA form, the CDR3 reads TGTGCCAGCAGCTTGTGGGGGCCGAGTAATTCACCCCTCCACTTT. Translation gives CASSLWGPSNSPLHF. The chain uses TRBV5-6 and TRBJ1-6; D is perhaps TRBD1 (6 bases). CDR1 is SGHDT, CDR2 YYEEEE, per germline. The V and J ends lost 1 base and 6 bases respectively, with 11 bases between them. CDR3 length: 15 residues.